The T cell receptor beta chain under discussion was sequenced for a study of CD8 T cells in ankylosing spondylitis. Quantitative 5'-RACE was performed with molecular barcodes, and it yielded the TCR beta libraries. MiXCR, run by TCRdb on the 5' RACE reads, gives a single entry per CDR3 protein. The sample records some 840,000 distinct CDR3 sequences, 12% being singletons. In regard to this clonotype: Its cognate antigen is unknown.

With 11 bases clipped from V and 5 bases from J, the junction kept 7 bases outside the gene matches. The V gene's germline CDR1 is ENHRY and CDR2 SYGVKD. CDR3 length equals 14 residues. General study results and limits: There were earlier reports of some motif variants in reactive arthritis synovial fluid and blood. Ankylosing spondylitis blood appeared to carry a characteristic TCR beta motif of roughly 8 highly homologous variants. Disease-linked clones bore a CD8+ phenotype and were relatively rare in peripheral blood.

The sequencing input was blood, either unsorted or a sorted T cell fraction (not recorded which). The receptor comes from a male donor with ankylosing spondylitis. The chain recombines TRBV10-3 with TRBJ2-3; 13 bases match TRBD2. CDR3 in DNA: TGTGCCTCGAGACTAGCGGGGGGCCAAGATACGCAGTATTTT. It translates to CASRLAGGQDTQYF.